This T cell receptor (beta chain) came from a study of blood T cell repertoires in COVID-19. Authors' data handling: Amplification with reference gene primers provided the estimates of nucleated cell counts. Generated by immunoSEQ multiplex PCR, the TCRdb table keeps only in-frame clones and is missing some. V, J and clone size were drawn from that table, and D and trimming were deduced from the DNA. The sample shows about 140,000 clones, around 82% of them seen only once. Between the trimmed V and J ends, which lost 4 bases and 3 bases, there was a span of 18 bases. Looked up from germline, CDR1 is SGHDN and CDR2 is FVKESK. The CDR3 has 16 amino acids.

Sequencing was carried out using PBMCs or T cells enriched from blood (not recorded which). This clonotype was obtained from a woman aged 45-60 years who had recovered from COVID-19. The V gene is TRBV14, the J gene TRBJ1-1; no firm D call. The DNA of the CDR3 is TGTGCCAGCAGCCTCGGGATGGGGAGTTGGGACACTGAAGCTTTCTTT. Its protein is CASSLGMGSWDTEAFF.